Sequencing of this T cell receptor (beta chain) was carried out in a study of T cell responses to AZD1222 COVID-19 vaccine. Study context: Timing groups of about 4 and about 12 weeks for second doses were pooled. Study observations and caveats: Donor demographics were predominantly white British with a female majority; clonal diversity may be underestimated. Two AZD1222 administrations were followed by greater Spike-specific TCR breadth and depth. The CD4 TCRs associated with vaccination extended across spike and predominated at 160-218 and 743-854.

As regards this clone: Its antigen is as yet unknown. Within the sample, other DNA sequences also encode this same CDR3.

Clones were read by immunoSEQ multiplex PCR, and TCRdb kept only the in-frame ones, dropping some. Among approximately 110,000 clones listed, 88% were seen once. The CDR3 loop spans 14 amino acids. Germline V lookup: CDR1 MDHEN, CDR2 SYDVKM. After removal of 4 bases from V and 5 bases from J, the junction contained 2 bases not matched to a gene. The chain recombines TRBV28 with TRBJ1-5, with 10 nucleotides matching TRBD1. This specimen was peripheral blood, taken on day 0 of AZD1222 vaccination. The sequence was obtained from an adult in good health. The CDR3 is CASSSGQGDQPQHF. As DNA, the CDR3 is TGTGCCAGCAGTTCAGGACAGGGGGATCAGCCCCAGCATTTT.